These 15 T cell receptor beta chains share one sample of origin, sequenced in a study of blood T cell repertoires in COVID-19 (dated by TCRdb to 2018 to 2021). The library was obtained by the immunoSEQ multiplex PCR assay. TCRdb re-hosts the immuneACCESS table, in-frame sequences only. Its copies lack some clones; in the studies checked, an unresolved V gene accounts for under half of them, and the cause for the rest is not known. The sample table lists a few hundred thousand clones, 86% of them with a count of one. 3.8% of the sample rests with the top ten. The material sequenced was PBMCs or T cells enriched from blood (not recorded which). The receptors come from a woman aged 40 to 55 with acute COVID-19.

J is TRBJ2-2 and V is TRBV10-2, with 10 bases identical to TRBD2. V shed 0 bases and J 5 bases; nucleotides not matched to a gene: 6. This CDR3 is built from 17 residues. The germline CDR1 and CDR2 sequences are WSHSY and SAAADI. The CDR3 is CASSESSGRSRTGELFF. In DNA form, the CDR3 reads TGCGCCAGCAGTGAGTCTAGCGGGAGGTCCCGTACCGGGGAGCTGTTTTTT.

The genes are TRBV29-1 and TRBJ1-4, with TRBD1 matching 12 bases. Germline V gene sequence: CDR1 SQVTM, CDR2 ANQGSEA. Losses at the gene ends were 6 bases for V and 10 bases for J; bases not matched to a gene: 6. CDR3 length: 13 amino acids. The CDR3 loop is CSVTGTGGGKLFF. The CDR3 DNA follows: TGCAGCGTAACCGGGACAGGGGGCGGAAAACTGTTTTTT.

This clone was seen a handful of times. The rearrangement joins TRBV5-4 to TRBJ2-2; D is unresolved. With 4 bases removed from V and 1 base from J, the gap between germline ends came to 11 bases. CDR3 size: 15 residues. Germline V CDR1 and CDR2: SGHNT, YYREEE (reference sequence). CDR3 loop: CASSRHAQNTGELFF. As DNA, the CDR3 is TGTGCCAGCAGCCGCCATGCACAGAACACCGGGGAGCTGTTTTTT.

The V and J genes are TRBV6-1 and TRBJ1-3; D unclear. The germline V gene has CDR1 MNHNS and CDR2 SASEGT. The CDR3 covers 15 residues. V lost 2 bases and J lost 0, with 8 bases in between. As DNA, the CDR3 is TGTGCCAGCAGTGAACAGGCGATCTCTGGAAACACCATATATTTT. Translated: CASSEQAISGNTIYF.

The J gene is TRBJ1-6, the V gene TRBV27; 8 bases line up with TRBD1. V shed 4 bases, J shed 4 bases, and the junction held 3 bases outside the gene matches. Germline loops: CDR1 MNHEY, CDR2 SMNVEV (reference sequence). The CDR3 length is 15 residues. The CDR3, as DNA: TGTGCCAGCAGTTGGCAGGGGGCTTATAATTCACCCCTCCACTTT. This codes for CASSWQGAYNSPLHF.

The chain carries TRBV4-3 and TRBJ2-1; 9 bases are shared with TRBD2. Losses at the gene ends were 0 bases for V and 7 bases for J; bases not matched to a gene: 7. Germline values: CDR1 LGHNA, CDR2 YSLEER. There are 16 residues in the CDR3. CDR3 DNA: TGCGCCAGCAGCCAAGAGGCGGGAGGGACCCTTAATGAGCAGTTCTTC. Translating gives CASSQEAGGTLNEQFF.

The chain recombines TRBV28 with TRBJ2-5; D perhaps matches TRBD2 (7 bases). Germline V gives CDR1 MDHEN, CDR2 SYDVKM. The CDR3 extends over 14 amino acids. V dropped 3 bases and J dropped 4 bases, with 12 bases sitting between them. The CDR3 nucleotides read TGTGCCAGCAGTTTTATGGGGGGGGCAGAGACCCAGTACTTC. Its protein product is CASSFMGGAETQYF.

This rearrangement joins TRBV28 to TRBJ1-5; 8 nucleotides line up with TRBD1. V shed 5 bases, J shed 5 bases, and the junction held 14 bases outside the gene matches. The CDR3 totals 17 residues. Germline lookup yields CDR1 MDHEN and CDR2 SYDVKM. The CDR3 spells CASSEMGAGQGYQPQHF. CDR3 coding DNA: TGTGCCAGCAGTGAAATGGGCGCCGGACAGGGATATCAGCCCCAGCATTTT.

The chain couples TRBV6-2 or TRBV6-3 to TRBJ2-7; no definite D call. CDR3 length: 12 amino acids. The germline V gene has CDR1 MNHEY and CDR2 SVGEGT. Trimming left V 0 bases short and J 8 bases short, with 8 bases between. CDR3 sequence: CASSYSGPQQYF. The DNA of the CDR3 is TGTGCCAGCAGTTACTCTGGCCCCCAGCAGTACTTC.

This chain connects TRBV7-8 to TRBJ2-2, with D possibly being TRBD2 (5 bases). This CDR3 is built from 13 residues. The germline V and J ends were trimmed by 6 bases and 5 bases, with 10 bases remaining between them. The germline CDR1 and CDR2 sequences are SGHVS and FQNEAQ. CDR3 protein: CASRSDLTGELFF. The CDR3 nucleotides are TGTGCCAGCAGATCGGACTTAACCGGGGAGCTGTTTTTT.

The V and J genes are TRBV7-8 and TRBJ1-2; the D gene is possibly TRBD1 (6 bases). The CDR3 extends over 14 amino acids. From germline, CDR1 is SGHVS and CDR2 FQNEAQ. V was clipped by 0 bases and J by 4 bases, with 9 bases between them. This CDR3 is CASSLAGQVYGYTF. The CDR3 DNA reads as TGTGCCAGCAGCTTAGCGGGACAAGTCTATGGCTACACCTTC.

This clone was seen once. This chain links TRBV7-9 with TRBJ1-1; D may be TRBD1 (6 bases). Germline V gives CDR1 SEHNR, CDR2 FQNEAQ (reference sequence). The V end was cut by 10 bases, the J end by 4 bases, with 19 bases between. The CDR3 spans 14 residues. The CDR3: CATGTGIGSTEAFF. The CDR3 coding sequence is TGTGCCACCGGAACAGGGATAGGGAGCACTGAAGCTTTCTTT. Complete variable domain (other parts from reference TRBV7-9 and TRBJ1-1): DTGVSQNPRHKITKRGQNVTFRCDPISEHNRLYWYRQTLGQGPEFLTYFQNEAQLEKSRLLSDRFSAERPKGSFSTLEIQRTEQGDSAMYLCATGTGIGSTEAFFGQGTRLTVV.

CDR3 coding DNA: TGTGCCAGCAGCCGTGGCACTAGCGGGATCCTCTACGAGCAGTACTTC. Translated, it gives CASSRGTSGILYEQYF. The genes are TRBV3-1 (or the pseudogene TRBV3-2) and TRBJ2-7, with TRBD2 matching 10 bases. Trimming at V came to 4 bases and at J to 3 bases, leaving 9 bases not matched to a gene. Germline lookup yields CDR1 LGHDT and CDR2 YNNKEL (reference sequence). This CDR3 spans 16 amino acids.

The chain is built from TRBV11-2 and TRBJ2-5; TRBD2 is a possible D gene (6 bases). Germline CDR1 is SGHAT and CDR2 is FQNNGV. Trimming cost V 1 base and J 4 bases, with 13 bases left between them. The CDR3 is 15 residues long. CDR3 in amino acids: CASSLVVRGGETQYF. CDR3 DNA sequence: TGTGCCAGCAGCTTAGTAGTCCGGGGAGGAGAGACCCAGTACTTC. The full variable domain, its missing parts supplied by reference TRBV11-2 and TRBJ2-5, is EAGVAQSPRYKIIEKRQSVAFWCNPISGHATLYWYQQILGQGPKLLIQFQNNGVVDDSQLPKDRFSAERLKGVDSTLKIQPAKLEDSAVYLCASSLVVRGGETQYFGPGTRLLVL.

V usage is TRBV15 and J usage is TRBJ1-5; possible D gene TRBD1, 5 bases. V was cut by 0 bases and J by 5 bases, with 14 bases left in between. This CDR3 region has 16 residues. The V gene's germline CDR1 is LNHNV and CDR2 YYDKDF (reference sequence). The CDR3 sequence is CATSRDLLAGYQPQHF. In DNA form, the CDR3 reads TGTGCCACCAGCAGAGATCTATTGGCAGGGTATCAGCCCCAGCATTTT.